This T cell receptor beta chain comes out of a study of T and B cells in COVID-19 patients. Study at large: Critical illness requiring mechanical ventilation or extracorporeal membrane oxygenation affected 12 of 20 active-infection patients. Study outcomes and limitations: Clonality of TRB repertoires was high in active COVID-19; recovery brought above-healthy diversity and richness.

TRB was amplified from about 250-500 ng of blood genomic DNA. Multiplex PCR with BIOMED2 TRB-A/B primer pools amplified TRB rearrangements. TCRdb re-analysed the multiplex PCR reads in MiXCR, keeping a single row per CDR3 protein. This table holds roughly 7,000 distinct CDR3 sequences, approximately 22% found once. On this clonotype itself: Antigen: not known.

This CDR3 comprises 13 residues. Germline V gives CDR1 SGHTA, CDR2 FQGNSA. V was shortened by 6 bases and J by 0 bases, with 9 bases between the two germline ends. This chain links TRBV7-2 with TRBJ2-7; TRBD1 is a possible D gene (5 bases). The receptor was derived from a human donor who had recovered from COVID-19. Sequenced sample: blood. The CDR3 nucleotides are TGTGCCAGCAGGCAGGGATCCTCCTACGAGCAGTACTTC. Amino acids: CASRQGSSYEQYF. Supplemented by reference TRBV7-2 and TRBJ2-7, the full variable domain reads GAGVSQSPSNKVTEKGKDVELRCDPISGHTALYWYRQSLGQGLEFLIYFQGNSAPDKSGLPSDRFSAERTGGSVSTLTIQRTQQEDSAVYLCASRQGSSYEQYFGPGTRLTVT.